Listed below are T cell receptor beta chains from one sample, sequenced in a study of blood T cell repertoires in COVID-19. Measured with immunoSEQ multiplex PCR; TCRdb has only the in-frame clones, and not every one. The table has about 220,000 clones, roughly 89% seen once. Sequencing used PBMCs or T cells enriched from blood (not recorded which). Receptors originate from a woman in her 40s who had recovered from COVID-19. Each CDR3 is given without its conserved first and last residue. D genes are given only for firm matches.

D: TRBD2; length: 17; J: TRBJ2-7; V: TRBV10-2; CDR3: ASRTIGTSGRGGVYEQY
D: TRBD1; length: 12; J: TRBJ1-1; V: TRBV7-9; CDR3: AGDRGLSDTEAF
D: -; length: 12; J: TRBJ2-3; V: TRBV5-1; CDR3: ASSMTSNADTQY
D: -; length: 13; J: TRBJ1-4; V: TRBV5-4; CDR3: ASSPGGGLNEKLF
D: TRBD1; length: 16; J: TRBJ1-6; V: TRBV28; CDR3: ASRDPFLDRVVKSPLH
D: -; length: 12; J: TRBJ2-2; V: TRBV4-1; CDR3: ASSQGQYTGELF
D: TRBD1; length: 15; J: TRBJ2-7; V: TRBV14; CDR3: ASSPKSGRGRSYEQY
D: TRBD1; length: 13; J: TRBJ1-4; V: TRBV3-1/TRBV3-2; CDR3: ASSQDPGTGEKLF
D: TRBD1; length: 13; J: TRBJ1-4; V: TRBV24-1; CDR3: ATSDPTGAVEKLF
D: TRBD2; length: 14; J: TRBJ2-1; V: TRBV19; CDR3: ASSIQASGIYNEQF
D: TRBD1; length: 11; J: TRBJ1-1; V: TRBV19; CDR3: ASSMGDRGFAF
D: TRBD1; length: 12; J: TRBJ2-3; V: TRBV7-9; CDR3: APGQVTATDTQY
D: -; length: 12; J: TRBJ1-1; V: TRBV10-3; CDR3: AISSGKGSTEAF
D: -; length: 14; J: TRBJ2-1; V: TRBV24-1; CDR3: ATSDAGTGKYNEQF
D: -; length: 14; J: TRBJ2-7; V: TRBV3-1/TRBV3-2; CDR3: ASSQGWSGLSYEQY
D: TRBD2; length: 10; J: TRBJ2-1; V: TRBV5-1; CDR3: ASSPRGGEQF
D: -; length: 12; J: TRBJ2-7; V: TRBV9; CDR3: ASSVVDRAYEQY
D: -; length: 11; J: TRBJ1-2; V: TRBV5-1; CDR3: ASSLDGSYGYT
D: -; length: 11; J: TRBJ1-2; V: TRBV28; CDR3: ASTLGGIYGYT
D: -; length: 12; J: TRBJ1-2; V: TRBV3-1/TRBV3-2; CDR3: ASSLAGAVSGYT
D: TRBD2; length: 13; J: TRBJ2-3; V: TRBV7-9; CDR3: ASSLSGTSTDTQY
D: -; length: 11; J: TRBJ2-1; V: TRBV6-5; CDR3: ASSYAEGDEQF
D: TRBD1; length: 11; J: TRBJ1-2; V: TRBV29-1; CDR3: SVVGTGVDGYT
D: TRBD2; length: 14; J: TRBJ2-2; V: TRBV7-2; CDR3: ASSLGTSGNTGELF
D: TRBD1; length: 13; J: TRBJ1-2; V: TRBV28; CDR3: ASTPRGTGDYGYT
D: -; length: 13; J: TRBJ1-2; V: TRBV5-8; CDR3: ASSLDQRLAYGYT
D: -; length: 11; J: TRBJ1-4; V: TRBV18; CDR3: ASSPTVNEKLF
D: TRBD2; length: 13; J: TRBJ2-7; V: TRBV11-2; CDR3: ASSLGTREVPEQY
D: -; length: 15; J: TRBJ1-2; V: TRBV11-3; CDR3: ASSLARPGGALSGYT
D: -; length: 12; J: TRBJ1-1; V: TRBV16; CDR3: ASSQFTGNTEAF
D: TRBD1; length: 14; J: TRBJ2-3; V: TRBV18; CDR3: ASSPPGTGITDTQY